Listed below are T cell receptor beta chains from one sample, sequenced in a study of blood T cell repertoires in COVID-19. Using immunoSEQ multiplex PCR, the repertoire was profiled, and TCRdb retains in-frame clones only, with some absent. The table records 270,000 or so clones, 85% to 90% of them present only once. The sample was peripheral blood. These receptors were obtained from a young woman with COVID-19, enrolled during active disease. Each CDR3 is given with its conserved first and last residue. The D gene is left open where the match is weak. For some rows the clone size is stated as once, few or many, or as a class when expanded; others skip it.

J gene: TRBJ2-1; V gene: TRBV27; clone size: once; D gene: -; CDR3 length: 12; CDR3 protein: CASSLGDLEQFF; CDR3 DNA: TGTGCCAGCAGCCTCGGGGACTTAGAGCAGTTCTTC
J gene: TRBJ1-2; V gene: TRBV3-1/TRBV3-2; clone size: few; D gene: TRBD1; CDR3 length: 14; CDR3 protein: CASSHSDRVYGYTF; CDR3 DNA: TGTGCCAGCAGCCATTCGGACAGGGTCTATGGCTACACCTTC
J gene: TRBJ1-5; V gene: TRBV10-3; clone size: -; D gene: TRBD1; CDR3 length: 13; CDR3 protein: CAISGTANQPQHF; CDR3 DNA: TGTGCCATCAGCGGGACAGCAAATCAGCCCCAGCATTTT
J gene: TRBJ1-2; V gene: TRBV4-1; clone size: -; D gene: TRBD1; CDR3 length: 14; CDR3 protein: CASSLHQGASGYTF; CDR3 DNA: TGCGCCAGCAGCCTGCACCAGGGGGCTAGTGGCTACACCTTC
J gene: TRBJ1-3; V gene: TRBV2; clone size: -; D gene: -; CDR3 length: 14; CDR3 protein: CASNRVLSGNTIYF; CDR3 DNA: TGTGCCAGCAACCGAGTACTCTCTGGAAACACCATATATTTT
J gene: TRBJ1-2; V gene: TRBV7-6; clone size: -; D gene: TRBD1; CDR3 length: 14; CDR3 protein: CASSPGGQLLGYTF; CDR3 DNA: TGTGCCAGCAGCCCCGGGGGACAGCTGCTTGGCTACACCTTC
J gene: TRBJ1-3; V gene: TRBV7-9; clone size: -; D gene: -; CDR3 length: 18; CDR3 protein: CASSPWRGGGGSGNTIYF; CDR3 DNA: TGTGCCAGCAGCCCCTGGCGGGGCGGTGGTGGGTCTGGAAACACCATATATTTT
J gene: TRBJ2-3; V gene: TRBV28; clone size: -; D gene: -; CDR3 length: 18; CDR3 protein: CASSLISWGGASTDTQYF; CDR3 DNA: TGTGCCAGCAGTTTAATTTCATGGGGGGGGGCTAGCACAGATACGCAGTATTTT
J gene: TRBJ1-1; V gene: TRBV4-1; clone size: -; D gene: TRBD1; CDR3 length: 18; CDR3 protein: CASSPGGRGTGLSTEAFF; CDR3 DNA: TGCGCCAGCAGCCCGGGGGGTAGAGGGACAGGGCTATCGACTGAAGCTTTCTTT
J gene: TRBJ2-7; V gene: TRBV6-5; clone size: -; D gene: -; CDR3 length: 12; CDR3 protein: CASRTSGYEQYF; CDR3 DNA: TGTGCCAGCAGGACCTCAGGGTACGAGCAGTACTTC
J gene: TRBJ1-5; V gene: TRBV7-9; clone size: -; D gene: -; CDR3 length: 15; CDR3 protein: CASSTGTSRNQPQHF; CDR3 DNA: TGTGCCAGCAGCACAGGCACGTCTCGGAATCAGCCCCAGCATTTT
J gene: TRBJ2-2; V gene: TRBV4-1; clone size: -; D gene: -; CDR3 length: 15; CDR3 protein: CASSPLGGQTGELFF; CDR3 DNA: TGCGCCAGCAGCCCCCTGGGGGGGCAAACCGGGGAGCTGTTTTTT
J gene: TRBJ1-2; V gene: TRBV28; clone size: -; D gene: -; CDR3 length: 13; CDR3 protein: CASSFGGAKGYTF; CDR3 DNA: TGTGCCAGCAGTTTCGGGGGAGCTAAAGGCTACACCTTC
J gene: TRBJ2-2; V gene: TRBV9; clone size: -; D gene: -; CDR3 length: 16; CDR3 protein: CASSASSGAVTGELFF; CDR3 DNA: TGTGCCAGCAGCGCATCCTCAGGGGCGGTCACCGGGGAGCTGTTTTTT
J gene: TRBJ2-3; V gene: TRBV2; clone size: -; D gene: TRBD1; CDR3 length: 12; CDR3 protein: CRSGQGWDTQYF; CDR3 DNA: TGTAGAAGCGGACAGGGGTGGGATACGCAGTATTTT
J gene: TRBJ1-4; V gene: TRBV6-5; clone size: -; D gene: -; CDR3 length: 15; CDR3 protein: CASSYSGFQDEKLFF; CDR3 DNA: TGTGCCAGCAGTTACTCTGGGTTTCAGGATGAAAAACTGTTTTTT
J gene: TRBJ2-2; V gene: TRBV11-3; clone size: -; D gene: TRBD1; CDR3 length: 15; CDR3 protein: CASSFTRGRAGELFF; CDR3 DNA: TGTGCCAGCAGCTTCACCAGGGGGCGGGCCGGGGAGCTGTTTTTT
J gene: TRBJ1-6; V gene: TRBV7-9; clone size: -; D gene: -; CDR3 length: 15; CDR3 protein: CASSSSTAANSPLHF; CDR3 DNA: TGTGCCAGCAGCTCCTCGACCGCGGCTAATTCACCCCTCCACTTT
J gene: TRBJ2-7; V gene: TRBV3-1/TRBV3-2; clone size: -; D gene: -; CDR3 length: 16; CDR3 protein: CASSHNGLDGGYEQYF; CDR3 DNA: TGTGCCAGCAGCCACAACGGTCTGGACGGAGGCTACGAGCAGTACTTC
J gene: TRBJ1-2; V gene: TRBV11-2; clone size: few; D gene: TRBD1; CDR3 length: 13; CDR3 protein: CASSLGQDYGYTF; CDR3 DNA: TGTGCCAGCAGCTTGGGACAGGACTATGGCTACACCTTC
J gene: TRBJ1-6; V gene: TRBV4-1; clone size: -; D gene: -; CDR3 length: 18; CDR3 protein: CASSQSILDSSYNSPLHF; CDR3 DNA: TGCGCCAGCAGCCAGTCCATCTTGGACAGCTCCTATAATTCACCCCTCCACTTT
J gene: TRBJ2-7; V gene: TRBV3-1/TRBV3-2; clone size: -; D gene: -; CDR3 length: 15; CDR3 protein: CASSLRAGTLYEQYF; CDR3 DNA: TGTGCCAGCAGCCTCCGGGCCGGGACTTTATACGAGCAGTACTTC
J gene: TRBJ1-5; V gene: TRBV11-2; clone size: -; D gene: -; CDR3 length: 17; CDR3 protein: CASSLGAGPGAGQPQHF; CDR3 DNA: TGTGCCAGCAGCTTAGGGGCAGGACCAGGGGCTGGTCAGCCCCAGCATTTT
J gene: TRBJ2-7; V gene: TRBV3-1/TRBV3-2; clone size: -; D gene: -; CDR3 length: 16; CDR3 protein: CASSSPLEGGSYEQYF; CDR3 DNA: TGTGCCAGCTCTTCACCGCTTGAGGGCGGTTCCTACGAGCAGTACTTC
J gene: TRBJ2-1; V gene: TRBV6-1; clone size: few; D gene: -; CDR3 length: 14; CDR3 protein: CASSEGVVHNEQFF; CDR3 DNA: TGTGCCAGCAGTGAAGGCGTAGTACACAATGAGCAGTTCTTC
J gene: TRBJ2-2; V gene: TRBV28; clone size: -; D gene: -; CDR3 length: 15; CDR3 protein: CASSSTYANTGELFF; CDR3 DNA: TGTGCCAGCAGTTCGACATATGCGAACACCGGGGAGCTGTTTTTT
J gene: TRBJ1-2; V gene: TRBV19; clone size: -; D gene: -; CDR3 length: 13; CDR3 protein: CASSMAGNYGYTF; CDR3 DNA: TGTGCCAGTAGTATGGCAGGAAACTATGGCTACACCTTC
J gene: TRBJ2-1; V gene: TRBV19; clone size: -; D gene: -; CDR3 length: 17; CDR3 protein: CASSIDLQVLNYNEQFF; CDR3 DNA: TGTGCCAGTAGTATAGATTTACAGGTCCTAAACTACAATGAGCAGTTCTTC
J gene: TRBJ2-5; V gene: TRBV10-2; clone size: -; D gene: TRBD2; CDR3 length: 16; CDR3 protein: CASSGSLGHGGETQYF; CDR3 DNA: TGCGCCAGCAGTGGGTCACTCGGCCACGGGGGGGAGACCCAGTACTTC
J gene: TRBJ1-6; V gene: TRBV30; clone size: -; D gene: -; CDR3 length: 23; CDR3 protein: CAWSCGTGETCWQTLDLIQTLHF; CDR3 DNA: TGTGCCTGGAGTTGCGGGACCGGGGAGACCTGTTGGCAGACCTTAGATCTGATTCAGACCCTCCACTTT
J gene: TRBJ1-6; V gene: TRBV2; clone size: -; D gene: -; CDR3 length: 11; CDR3 protein: CASSPNSPLHF; CDR3 DNA: TGTGCCAGCAGTCCAAATTCACCCCTCCACTTT
J gene: TRBJ2-3; V gene: TRBV15; clone size: -; D gene: TRBD2; CDR3 length: 15; CDR3 protein: CATSGDGGYTDTQYF; CDR3 DNA: TGTGCCACCAGCGGGGACGGGGGGTACACAGATACGCAGTATTTT
J gene: TRBJ1-4; V gene: TRBV11-2; clone size: -; D gene: -; CDR3 length: 16; CDR3 protein: CASSLPLGGPKGKLFF; CDR3 DNA: TGTGCCAGCAGCTTACCCCTAGGGGGACCAAAGGGGAAACTGTTTTTT
J gene: TRBJ2-7; V gene: TRBV11-2; clone size: -; D gene: -; CDR3 length: 16; CDR3 protein: CASSDQDRAGPYEQYF; CDR3 DNA: TGTGCCAGCAGCGACCAGGACCGCGCGGGTCCCTACGAGCAGTACTTC
J gene: TRBJ2-1; V gene: TRBV5-4; clone size: -; D gene: -; CDR3 length: 16; CDR3 protein: CASSLSLPGVTHEQFF; CDR3 DNA: TGTGCCAGCAGCTTGAGTCTACCAGGGGTAACACATGAGCAGTTCTTC
J gene: TRBJ1-2; V gene: TRBV6-5; clone size: -; D gene: TRBD1; CDR3 length: 12; CDR3 protein: CASGQGRAGYTF; CDR3 DNA: TGTGCCAGCGGACAGGGAAGGGCTGGCTACACCTTC
J gene: TRBJ1-2; V gene: TRBV5-1; clone size: -; D gene: -; CDR3 length: 15; CDR3 protein: CASSKAEGANYGYTF; CDR3 DNA: TGCGCCAGCAGCAAAGCGGAGGGTGCGAACTATGGCTACACCTTC
J gene: TRBJ2-2; V gene: TRBV5-1; clone size: -; D gene: -; CDR3 length: 15; CDR3 protein: CASSLDRANTGELFF; CDR3 DNA: TGCGCCAGCAGCCTAGACCGCGCGAACACCGGGGAGCTGTTTTTT